This TCR beta chain was recovered during a study of human T cells and chemical hapten exposure (dated by TCRdb to 2020 to 2022). With respect to the entire study: For sensitization, 2% DPC in acetone was applied to an approximately 2 cm by approximately 2 cm area of upper inner arm skin. Weekly therapeutic DPC doses were additionally applied to the scalp of patients throughout the roughly 25-week study period. Patch tests used Finn chambers with 0.01% DPC on the upper back, scored after 6 days by International Contact Dermatitis Research Group standards. Most of the patients in the cohort were female, and the cohort covered alopecia areata with under or over 50% scalp involvement, alopecia totalis and alopecia universalis. Libraries were pooled for sequencing, and variation in per-sample TCR yields was attributed mainly to small differences in library volumes within the pool. This study followed changes in the peripheral blood TCR repertoire in vivo during primary and secondary sensitization of alopecia patients to the hapten diphenylcyclopropenone (DPC). Blood samples were taken from patients before sensitization (week 0) and then at 2, 6 and about 24 weeks after DPC sensitization. Approximately 28 alopecia patients gave blood for TCR sequencing at one to four time points (pre-sensitization, 2, 6 and 24 weeks). What the authors observed across the whole study: Expanded TCRs formed significantly more large CDR3 similarity clusters than pre-sensitization or healthy control sets, consistent with antigen-driven responses. Alopecia, a presumed autoimmune disease, was present in all patients, so the immune response of the patients might differ from that of healthy individuals. After repeated subsampling, changes were observed in the strength of the expansion versus patch-test correlation and in the threshold at which the correlation became significant. The number of TCRs above 1 in 1000 frequency did not change with DPC sensitization; there was no evidence of global repertoire structure alterations. Patch test score was positively correlated with the number of PT1 expanded TCRs, with significance at thresholds 8, 16 and 32 but not at 4.

Points on this clonotype: This clone's antigen is unknown. Base-call qualities are not available, and no considerably larger clone is one nucleotide away.

Read against the paper, the sample's time point label means: patch test 1, 2 weeks after DPC sensitization. The sample's treatment or condition label, in plain terms: therapeutic diphenylcyclopropenone sensitization with weekly scalp DPC. Blood at each patch-test visit was drawn before the patch test was applied. Patients were considered eligible if aged 18 to 70, diagnosed with alopecia and deemed suitable for DPC therapy, and patients were excluded if pregnant. Total RNA was isolated from unfractionated whole blood collected in Tempus Blood RNA tubes. Library generation was performed with RACE. Sequencing instrument: NextSeq 500. During library preparation, unique molecular identifiers were attached to individual cDNA molecules so that TCRs could be counted quantitatively and reproducibly. For every blood RNA sample, sequencing covered both the TCR alpha and TCR beta chains. Regarding the original processing steps: A median of roughly 99,000 TCRs per sample was observed, with a range of about 23,224 to 690,600. V, J and CDR3 annotation of the TCR reads was performed with the Decombinator software suite. For PS versus PT1 abundance plots, all samples were subsampled to the same number of TCRs (28,000). TCRs were defined as expanded if absent before sensitization and observed at least eight times at the 2-week time point. In-frame beta chains were kept once TCRdb had trimmed the public reads at Q25 with fastp and called clones with MiXCR. Rows with one shared CDR3 protein collapse into an entry with the most common genes and DNA. The V and J calls come from TCRdb's annotation, not from the publication. The sample contains under 150,000 distinct CDR3 sequences, roughly 12% of them found a single time. Together, the top ten hold 1.4% of the sample.

The germline V gene provides CDR1 SGHDN and CDR2 FVKESK. Here V drops 4 bases and J drops 3 bases, and the junction holds 3 bases not matched to any gene. The CDR3 sequence holds 13 residues, the cysteine and phenylalanine included. The entry retains the CDR3 DNA only, 39 bases that are in frame from base 1. The chain joins TRBV14 to TRBJ2-7; 7 nucleotides in the junction match TRBD1. The origin of this receptor is a woman in her forties or fifties with alopecia areata. Some clones in this sample may be carry-over from other donors' samples. This specimen consisted of whole blood, obtained in connection with sensitization to the hapten diphenylcyclopropenone (DPC). The bases are TGTGCCAGCAGCCCAAACAGGGGCTACGAGCAGTACTTC. It codes for CASSPNRGYEQYF.